These 12 T cell receptor beta chains originate from one sample sequenced in a study of blood T cell repertoires in COVID-19. Here immunoSEQ multiplex PCR was the method, and the copy in TCRdb shows in-frame clones only, minus some. Counted here are approximately 130,000 clones, roughly 69% occurring once; the ten biggest clones make up around 2%. Source material: peripheral blood. The receptors originated from a woman aged 65 to 85 with acute or convalescent COVID-19.

This chain links TRBV5-1 with TRBJ1-1, with D possibly matching TRBD1 (5 bases). Per germline, CDR1 SGHRS and CDR2 YFSETQ. Trimming took off 8 bases at V and 0 bases at J, with 8 bases between the two ends. The CDR3 spans 12 residues. The CDR3 loop reads CASTGMNTEAFF. In DNA, the CDR3 is TGCGCCAGTACAGGAATGAACACTGAAGCTTTCTTT.

This clone occurred a few times. The chain joins TRBV19 to TRBJ2-3; a weak D match, TRBD1 (5 bases). Trimming stripped 7 bases from V and 4 bases from J, with 15 bases between. Germline V gene sequence: CDR1 LNHDA, CDR2 SQIVND (reference sequence). The CDR3 totals 14 residues. CDR3 in amino acids: CASTPRQSPDTQYF. The CDR3, as DNA: TGTGCCAGTACCCCTAGACAGAGTCCAGATACGCAGTATTTT. Together with reference TRBV19 and TRBJ2-3, the CDR3 gives the full variable domain: DGGITQSPKYLFRKEGQNVTLSCEQNLNHDAMYWYRQDPGQGLRLIYYSQIVNDFQKGDIAEGYSVSREKKESFPLTVTSAQKNPTAFYLCASTPRQSPDTQYFGPGTRLTVL.

The CDR3 DNA reads TGCAGCGCCTACAGGAACACTGAAGCTTTCTTT. Translating gives CSAYRNTEAFF. The chain couples TRBV29-1 to TRBJ1-1; D is undetermined. The CDR3 spans 11 residues. V shed 7 bases and J shed 1 base, with 7 bases lying between them. Germline CDR1 is SQVTM and CDR2 is ANQGSEA.

Here the CDR3 DNA reads TGTGCCAGCAGCGTAGAGCCAGGATTGAACTATGGCTACACCTTC. It codes for CASSVEPGLNYGYTF. This chain uses TRBV9 with TRBJ1-2; D ambiguous. The CDR3 extends over 15 amino acids. Between the trimmed V and J ends, which lost 0 bases and 2 bases, there was a span of 11 bases. Per germline, CDR1 SGDLS and CDR2 YYNGEE.

The rearrangement uses TRBV19 and TRBJ1-4, with D possibly matching TRBD1 (6 bases). V lost 7 bases, J lost 5 bases, and 11 bases lay in between. There are 13 residues in the CDR3. Looked up from germline, CDR1 is LNHDA and CDR2 is SQIVND (reference sequence). CDR3 sequence (DNA): TGTGCCAGTACGAGGACAGTGAATGAAAAACTGTTTTTT. Its translation is CASTRTVNEKLFF.

The chain is built from TRBV6-5 and TRBJ2-1; 10 nucleotides line up with TRBD1. Per the germline V gene, CDR1 is MNHEY and CDR2 is SVGAGI. The V gene end was trimmed by 6 bases and the J gene end by 7 bases; junction bases not matched to a gene: 9. The CDR3 consists of 15 residues. CDR3 residues: CASSQDRGLGNEQFF. CDR3 DNA sequence: TGTGCCAGCAGCCAAGACAGGGGGCTGGGGAATGAGCAGTTCTTC.

In this sample, this clone turned up a few times. This rearrangement joins TRBV15 to TRBJ1-5, with 8 bases identical to TRBD1. This CDR3 spans 18 amino acids. V trimming: 0 bases; J trimming: 2 bases; junction bases outside the gene matches: 9. Germline V lookup: CDR1 LNHNV, CDR2 YYDKDF (reference sequence). The CDR3 DNA reads as TGTGCCACCAGCAGAGATTCCTCGACAGGGGTAGGCAATCAGCCCCAGCATTTT. Translating it yields CATSRDSSTGVGNQPQHF.

The J gene is TRBJ2-5, the V gene TRBV9, with D maybe TRBD1 (5 bases). The CDR3 is 13 residues long. The V gene lost 7 bases and the J gene lost 1 base, with 11 bases spanning the gap. Per the germline V gene, CDR1 is SGDLS and CDR2 is YYNGEE. The DNA for the CDR3 is TGTGCCAGCTCCAGGGCCATCCAAGAGACCCAGTACTTC. This sequence encodes CASSRAIQETQYF.

This clone was seen just once. V is TRBV5-1 and J is TRBJ2-1; 11 bases align to TRBD2. Trimming removed 4 bases from V and 7 bases from J; junction bases left unmatched: 10. The CDR3 has 16 amino acids. CDR1 is SGHRS, CDR2 YFSETQ, per germline. CDR3 nucleotide sequence: TGCGCCAGCAGCGGCAGACTAGCGGGAAGAGAGAATGAGCAGTTCTTC. Its protein product is CASSGRLAGRENEQFF.

The chain employs TRBV18 and TRBJ2-1, with TRBD2 matching 9 bases. From germline, CDR1 is KGHSH and CDR2 LQKENI. V lost 6 bases, J lost 6 bases, and 9 bases stayed unmatched. The CDR3 has 15 residues. CDR3 residues: CASSASGKISNEQFF. The DNA for the CDR3 is TGTGCCAGCTCCGCTAGCGGGAAGATTAGCAATGAGCAGTTCTTC.

The chain is built from TRBV2 and TRBJ2-7; 7 bases agree with TRBD1. Germline CDR1 SNHLY, CDR2 FYNNEI. The CDR3 runs to 15 residues. V shed 3 bases, J shed 4 bases, and the junction held 9 bases outside the gene matches. CDR3 sequence reads: CASSDVGTVLYEQYF. The CDR3 region has the DNA TGTGCCAGCAGTGATGTTGGGACAGTGCTTTACGAGCAGTACTTC.

J is TRBJ2-1 and V is TRBV5-1; D is unclear. The V gene's germline CDR1 is SGHRS and CDR2 YFSETQ. V shed 0 bases and J shed 1 base, with 5 bases lying between them. This CDR3 region has 14 residues. The DNA of the CDR3 is TGCGCCAGCAGCTTGGCCGGTTCCTACAATGAGCAGTTCTTC. It specifies CASSLAGSYNEQFF.